Below, one TCR beta chain is given with its context. Its target is unknown. The table came from immunoSEQ multiplex PCR; TCRdb's copy has only in-frame clones and leaves some out. Of 150,000 or so clones in the sample, approximately 88% were seen once. This entry belongs to a study of T cell responses to AZD1222 COVID-19 vaccine. The CDR3 consists of 14 residues. V was shortened by 5 bases and J by 3 bases, with 15 bases between the two germline ends. The germline V gene has CDR1 SGHRS and CDR2 YFSETQ. Study-wide findings and caveats: Clonal diversity was possibly underestimated, and the donors were mostly white British, with more females. Of spike-specific TCRs, nearly half reportedly target regions left unmutated in variants. Among vaccine-associated CD4 TCRs, coverage spanned spike, with dominance at 160-218 and 743-854.

This receptor was taken from an adult in good health. The V and J genes are TRBV5-1 and TRBJ2-7, with D possibly TRBD2 on 6 matching bases. This specimen was peripheral blood, taken on day 0 of AZD1222 vaccination. CDR3: CASSSTGTYYEQYF. The CDR3 DNA is TGCGCCAGCAGTTCAACCGGGACTTACTACGAGCAGTACTTC.